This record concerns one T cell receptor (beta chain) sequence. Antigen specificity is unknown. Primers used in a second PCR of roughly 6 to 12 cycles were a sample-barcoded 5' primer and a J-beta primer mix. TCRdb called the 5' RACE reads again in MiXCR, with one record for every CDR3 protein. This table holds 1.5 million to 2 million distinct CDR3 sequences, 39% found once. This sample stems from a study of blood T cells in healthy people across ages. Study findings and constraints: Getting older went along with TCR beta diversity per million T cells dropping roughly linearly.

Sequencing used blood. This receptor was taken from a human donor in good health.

The CDR3 nucleotides are TGTGCCACAGGGAATAACTACGAGCAGTACTTC. Encoded protein: CATGNNYEQYF. V gene TRBV28 combines with J gene TRBJ2-7; a possible D gene is TRBD1 (5 bases). The CDR3 is made up of 11 amino acids. From germline, CDR1 is MDHEN and CDR2 SYDVKM. V lost 10 bases and J 3 bases, leaving 10 bases between the germline ends.